This TCR beta chain came from a study of T cells in Graves' hyperthyroidism and ophthalmopathy. Notes on the study in general: Peripheral blood also featured most of the thyroid clonotypes expanded above 0.001. Prediction of ophthalmopathy progression came a median roughly 7.1 months pre-onset.

The diagnostic basis comprised clinical symptoms, serum thyroxine and TRAb, thyroid ultrasound and orbital computed tomography. The authors obtained PBMCs from 10 ml of fresh peripheral blood. TCR beta CDR3 sequences were amplified from RNA transcripts. Primed by the HTBI set, a first-round RT-PCR was run on the TCR CDR3. TCRdb itself ran the multiplex PCR reads through MiXCR, one entry per CDR3 protein. The table has 600,000 or so distinct CDR3 sequences, roughly 15% seen once. This clonotype was recorded at least ten times. Its target is unknown. The CDR3 runs to 13 residues. The V end was cut by 3 bases, the J end by 6 bases, with 10 bases between. CDR1 and CDR2 (germline): KGHDR, SFDVKD.

The receptor comes from a woman in her fifties or sixties with Graves' ophthalmopathy. The V gene is TRBV24-1, the J gene TRBJ2-5, with D perhaps matching TRBD1 or TRBD2 (5 bases each). The specimen was blood. CDR3 amino acids: CATSDGGGKTQYF. The CDR3 region has the DNA TGTGCCACCAGTGATGGTGGGGGAAAGACCCAGTACTTC.